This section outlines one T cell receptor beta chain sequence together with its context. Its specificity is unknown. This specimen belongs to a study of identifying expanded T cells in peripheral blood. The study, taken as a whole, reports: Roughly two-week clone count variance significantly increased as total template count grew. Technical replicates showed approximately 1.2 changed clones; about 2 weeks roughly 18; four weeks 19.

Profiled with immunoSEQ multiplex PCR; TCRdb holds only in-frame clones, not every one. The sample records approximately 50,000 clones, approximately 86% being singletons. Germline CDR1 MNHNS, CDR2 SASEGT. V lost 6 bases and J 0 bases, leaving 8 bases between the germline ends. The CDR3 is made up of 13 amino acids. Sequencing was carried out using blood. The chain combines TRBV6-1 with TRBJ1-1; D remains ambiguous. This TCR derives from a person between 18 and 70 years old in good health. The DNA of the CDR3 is TGTGCCAGCAGCGCAAAGGTGAACACTGAAGCTTTCTTT. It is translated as CASSAKVNTEAFF.